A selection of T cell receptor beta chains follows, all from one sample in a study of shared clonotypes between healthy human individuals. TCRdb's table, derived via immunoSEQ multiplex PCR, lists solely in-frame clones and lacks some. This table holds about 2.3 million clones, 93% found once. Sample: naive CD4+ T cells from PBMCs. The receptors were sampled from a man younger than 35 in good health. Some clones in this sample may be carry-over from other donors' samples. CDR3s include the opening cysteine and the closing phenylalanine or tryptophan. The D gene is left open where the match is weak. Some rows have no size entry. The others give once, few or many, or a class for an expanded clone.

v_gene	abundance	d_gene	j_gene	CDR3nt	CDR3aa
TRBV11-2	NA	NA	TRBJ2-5	TGTGCCAGCACCCGCCAGGCGGTCCAAGAGACCCAGTACTTC	CASTRQAVQETQYF
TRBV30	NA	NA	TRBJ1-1	TGTGCCTGGAGGGCGGGAACTGAAGCTTTCTTT	CAWRAGTEAFF
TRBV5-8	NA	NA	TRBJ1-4	TGTGCCAGCAGCCCAGGACGTAGGGTTAATGAAAAACTGTTTTTT	CASSPGRRVNEKLFF
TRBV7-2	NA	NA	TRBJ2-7	TGTGCCAGCAGCTTTGGCCCGGCTAGGGCTAACGAGCAGTACTTC	CASSFGPARANEQYF
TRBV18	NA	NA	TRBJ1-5	TGTGCCAGCTCACTTGACAGGCAGGGACAGCCCCAGCATTTT	CASSLDRQGQPQHF
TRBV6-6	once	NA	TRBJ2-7	TGTGCCACCAGGGTCGAGGGGCCCACCTACGAGCAGTACTTC	CATRVEGPTYEQYF
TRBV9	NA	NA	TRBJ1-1	TGTGCCAGCAGCGTAGCGCCGTTGAACACTGAAGCTTTCTTT	CASSVAPLNTEAFF
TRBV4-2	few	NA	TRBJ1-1	TGTGCCAGCAGCCCAGGGTCCGTGGTCACTGAAGCTTTCTTT	CASSPGSVVTEAFF
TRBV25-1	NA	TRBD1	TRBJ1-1	TGTGCCAGCAGTCGTACGACAGGGGGGGGAGCTTTCTTT	CASSRTTGGGAFF
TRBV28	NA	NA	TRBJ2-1	TGTGCCAGCGGCCACAATGAGCAGTTCTTC	CASGHNEQFF
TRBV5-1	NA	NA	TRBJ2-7	TGCGCCAGCAGTCCTAACTCCTACGAGCAGTACTTC	CASSPNSYEQYF
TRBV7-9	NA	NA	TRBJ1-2	TGTGCCAGCAGCGAGGACAGTATGGGCTACACCTTC	CASSEDSMGYTF
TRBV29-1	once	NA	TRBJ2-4	TGCAGCGTTGAAGTAACCGGGGGCGGTAACATTCAGTACTTC	CSVEVTGGGNIQYF
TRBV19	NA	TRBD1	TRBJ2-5	TGTGCCAGTAGGGTACAGGGGACGGAGACCCAGTACTTC	CASRVQGTETQYF
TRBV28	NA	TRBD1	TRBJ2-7	TGTGCCAGCAGAAATACTCTCCCGGGACAGGGGTACGAGCAGTACTTC	CASRNTLPGQGYEQYF
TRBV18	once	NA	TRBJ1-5	TGTGCCAGCTCACTAAAACAGGAAAATCAGCCCCAGCATTTT	CASSLKQENQPQHF
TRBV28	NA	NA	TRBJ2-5	TGTGCCAGCAGCGGTATTGGAGGGAGAGGAGAGACCCAGTACTTC	CASSGIGGRGETQYF
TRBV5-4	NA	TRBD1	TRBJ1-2	TGTGCCAGCAGCTTGGCATATGGGACAGCAACCTATGGCTACACCTTC	CASSLAYGTATYGYTF
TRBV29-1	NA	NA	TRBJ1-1	TGCAGCGTGGGGGGGTCGACCGTGAACACTGAAGCTTTCTTT	CSVGGSTVNTEAFF
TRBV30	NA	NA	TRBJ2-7	TGTGCCTGGAGTGTGGCCTACGAGCAGTACTTC	CAWSVAYEQYF
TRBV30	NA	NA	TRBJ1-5	TGTGCCTGGAGTGTTAGGGTTAATCAGCCCCAGCATTTT	CAWSVRVNQPQHF
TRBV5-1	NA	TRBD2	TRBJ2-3	TGCGCCAGCAGTCCTTCATATAGCGGGACCGTTGTGGATACGCAGTATTTT	CASSPSYSGTVVDTQYF